This is a list of T cell receptor beta chains from one sample in a study of cytomegalovirus exposure and HLA in healthy donors. Assay used: immunoSEQ multiplex PCR; TCRdb lists only in-frame clones, some missing. The sample records 120,000 or so clones, around 85% being singletons. The sample was PBMCs. The receptor set was obtained from a man aged 18 to 29 in good health and CMV-seropositive. Both conserved end residues are part of each CDR3. Each record gives: D gene, clone size, J gene, V gene, CDR3 protein, CDR3 DNA. D genes are given only for firm matches. A clone size is listed for some rows: how often the clone was seen (once, few, many), or a class if it is expanded.

d_gene: TRBD2; abundance: few; j_gene: TRBJ2-3; v_gene: TRBV6-4; CDR3aa: CASSSGGASTDTQYF; CDR3nt: TGTGCCAGCAGTAGCGGGGGGGCTAGCACAGATACGCAGTATTTT
d_gene: .; abundance: .; j_gene: TRBJ2-3; v_gene: TRBV9; CDR3aa: CASSGPPSGDTQYF; CDR3nt: TGTGCCAGCAGCGGACCTCCCTCAGGGGATACGCAGTATTTT
d_gene: TRBD1; abundance: .; j_gene: TRBJ2-3; v_gene: TRBV5-1; CDR3aa: CASSPGQTSKDTQYF; CDR3nt: TGCGCCAGCAGCCCGGGACAGACCTCAAAAGATACGCAGTATTTT
d_gene: TRBD2; abundance: .; j_gene: TRBJ2-7; v_gene: TRBV6-6; CDR3aa: CASSGLAGGLREQYF; CDR3nt: TGTGCCAGCAGCGGACTAGCGGGGGGGCTTAGGGAGCAGTACTTC
d_gene: TRBD1; abundance: few; j_gene: TRBJ1-5; v_gene: TRBV15; CDR3aa: CATRLGDSRFQPQHF; CDR3nt: TGTGCCACCAGGCTGGGGGACAGTAGATTTCAGCCCCAGCATTTT
d_gene: .; abundance: .; j_gene: TRBJ1-2; v_gene: TRBV6-1; CDR3aa: CASSSGHPGYTF; CDR3nt: TGTGCCAGCAGTTCTGGACACCCTGGCTACACCTTC
d_gene: .; abundance: .; j_gene: TRBJ2-7; v_gene: TRBV12-2; CDR3aa: CASRPPAASGLPRRQYF; CDR3nt: TGTGCAAGTCGCCCCCCGGCGGCTAGCGGGCTCCCACGGAGGCAGTACTTC
d_gene: TRBD1; abundance: .; j_gene: TRBJ1-2; v_gene: TRBV4-3; CDR3aa: CASSKRTGQNYGYTF; CDR3nt: TGCGCCAGCAGCAAGCGGACGGGACAGAACTATGGCTACACCTTC
d_gene: TRBD1; abundance: few; j_gene: TRBJ1-4; v_gene: TRBV5-6; CDR3aa: CASSSYKYEAGTGNEKLFF; CDR3nt: TGTGCCAGCAGCTCCTACAAGTATGAGGCCGGGACAGGGAATGAAAAACTGTTTTTT
d_gene: .; abundance: .; j_gene: TRBJ2-7; v_gene: TRBV6-5; CDR3aa: CASSSRRTDYEQYF; CDR3nt: TGTGCCAGCAGTTCCCGAAGGACAGATTACGAGCAGTACTTC
d_gene: TRBD2; abundance: .; j_gene: TRBJ2-3; v_gene: TRBV7-2; CDR3aa: CASSFGGGTDTQYF; CDR3nt: TGTGCCAGCAGCTTTGGGGGGGGCACAGATACGCAGTATTTT
d_gene: TRBD2; abundance: .; j_gene: TRBJ2-1; v_gene: TRBV28; CDR3aa: CATRQGLAGGYNEQFF; CDR3nt: TGTGCCACGCGTCAGGGGCTAGCGGGGGGTTACAATGAGCAGTTCTTC
d_gene: TRBD1; abundance: once; j_gene: TRBJ1-2; v_gene: TRBV27; CDR3aa: CASSLSPGTGVRGYTF; CDR3nt: TGTGCCAGCAGTTTAAGTCCCGGGACAGGGGTGAGGGGCTACACCTTC
d_gene: TRBD1; abundance: .; j_gene: TRBJ1-2; v_gene: TRBV5-6; CDR3aa: CASSLRQGRGNYGYTF; CDR3nt: TGTGCCAGCAGCTTAAGACAGGGAAGGGGCAACTATGGCTACACCTTC
d_gene: .; abundance: .; j_gene: TRBJ2-5; v_gene: TRBV2; CDR3aa: CASSVVGPQYF; CDR3nt: TGTGCCAGCAGTGTGGTTGGGCCCCAGTACTTC
d_gene: .; abundance: .; j_gene: TRBJ1-1; v_gene: TRBV7-6; CDR3aa: CASSLNPGLNTEAFF; CDR3nt: TGTGCCAGCAGCTTAAACCCAGGGCTGAACACTGAAGCTTTCTTT
d_gene: TRBD1; abundance: .; j_gene: TRBJ2-7; v_gene: TRBV15; CDR3aa: CATGTGGLYEQYF; CDR3nt: TGTGCCACTGGGACAGGGGGGCTTTACGAGCAGTACTTC
d_gene: .; abundance: .; j_gene: TRBJ1-6; v_gene: TRBV5-4; CDR3aa: CASSQTRTTRNSPLHF; CDR3nt: TGTGCCAGCAGCCAGACCAGGACAACTCGAAATTCACCCCTCCACTTT
d_gene: .; abundance: .; j_gene: TRBJ2-2; v_gene: TRBV5-1; CDR3aa: CASSLAGIPQYLTGELFF; CDR3nt: TGCGCCAGCAGCTTGGCCGGGATCCCTCAATATTTAACCGGGGAGCTGTTTTTT
d_gene: TRBD2; abundance: .; j_gene: TRBJ2-3; v_gene: TRBV6-5; CDR3aa: CASRLLAGGLDTQYF; CDR3nt: TGTGCCAGCAGGCTTCTTGCGGGGGGGTTAGATACGCAGTATTTT
d_gene: TRBD1; abundance: .; j_gene: TRBJ1-1; v_gene: TRBV5-1; CDR3aa: CASSLDRDRGEAFF; CDR3nt: TGCGCCAGCAGCTTGGACCGGGACAGGGGTGAAGCTTTCTTT
d_gene: .; abundance: .; j_gene: TRBJ1-3; v_gene: TRBV5-1; CDR3aa: CASSPQGTGNTIYF; CDR3nt: TGCGCCAGCAGCCCTCAGGGAACCGGTAACACCATATATTTT
d_gene: .; abundance: .; j_gene: TRBJ2-7; v_gene: TRBV29-1; CDR3aa: CSVEDREQYF; CDR3nt: TGCAGCGTTGAAGACAGGGAGCAGTACTTC
d_gene: .; abundance: .; j_gene: TRBJ2-7; v_gene: TRBV11-3; CDR3aa: CASSSPLEEQYF; CDR3nt: TGTGCCAGCAGCAGTCCCTTAGAGGAGCAGTACTTC
d_gene: .; abundance: .; j_gene: TRBJ1-1; v_gene: TRBV19; CDR3aa: CASSQSGRTGGAFF; CDR3nt: TGTGCCAGTAGTCAATCTGGAAGGACCGGCGGGGCTTTCTTT
d_gene: TRBD1; abundance: .; j_gene: TRBJ1-5; v_gene: TRBV2; CDR3aa: CASSEQGGNQPQHF; CDR3nt: TGTGCCAGCAGTGAGCAGGGGGGCAATCAGCCCCAGCATTTT
d_gene: .; abundance: many; j_gene: TRBJ1-5; v_gene: TRBV5-6; CDR3aa: CASSLGGGFSNQPQHF; CDR3nt: TGTGCCAGCAGCCTTGGTGGCGGATTTAGCAATCAGCCCCAGCATTTT
d_gene: .; abundance: .; j_gene: TRBJ1-6; v_gene: TRBV19; CDR3aa: CASSRVRNSPLHF; CDR3nt: TGTGCCTCCTCCAGGGTAAGGAATTCACCCCTCCACTTT
d_gene: .; abundance: .; j_gene: TRBJ2-7; v_gene: TRBV2; CDR3aa: CASSPRDEQYF; CDR3nt: TGTGCCAGCAGTCCGCGAGACGAGCAGTACTTC
d_gene: TRBD1; abundance: .; j_gene: TRBJ1-1; v_gene: TRBV5-4; CDR3aa: CASSRTQGTNTEAFF; CDR3nt: TGTGCCAGCAGCCGGACACAGGGGACGAACACTGAAGCTTTCTTT
d_gene: TRBD1; abundance: once; j_gene: TRBJ1-2; v_gene: TRBV4-3; CDR3aa: CASSQDGDRGNYGYTF; CDR3nt: TGCGCCAGCAGCCAAGATGGGGACAGGGGAAACTATGGCTACACCTTC
d_gene: .; abundance: .; j_gene: TRBJ2-3; v_gene: TRBV18; CDR3aa: CASSPTGFTDTQYF; CDR3nt: TGTGCCAGCTCACCAACGGGGTTCACAGATACGCAGTATTTT
d_gene: TRBD2; abundance: .; j_gene: TRBJ2-5; v_gene: TRBV18; CDR3aa: CASSPVSGGKETQYF; CDR3nt: TGTGCCAGCTCACCAGTTTCCGGGGGGAAAGAGACCCAGTACTTC